The 27 T cell receptor beta chains presented below share a single source sample, sequenced in a study of blood T cell repertoires in COVID-19. Using immunoSEQ multiplex PCR, the repertoire was profiled, and TCRdb retains in-frame clones only, with some absent. Among hundreds of thousands of clones listed, around 90% were seen once. The sample consisted of PBMCs or T cells enriched from blood (not recorded which). These receptors came from a woman aged 45-65 years who had recovered from COVID-19.

This clone was observed a single time. The chain carries TRBV4-1 and TRBJ2-3; D unresolved. Looked up from germline, CDR1 is MGHRA and CDR2 is YSYEKL. Trimming cost V 1 base and J 8 bases, with 10 bases left between them. The CDR3 totals 13 residues. CDR3 in DNA: TGCGCCAGCAGCCAAGGACACCCAGGTACGCAGTATTTT. Its protein is CASSQGHPGTQYF.

As DNA, the CDR3 is TGTGCTAGTGGTTTGGAAGCGGGAGAAGGAGGCAATGAGCAGTTCTTC. It translates to CASGLEAGEGGNEQFF. The chain is built from TRBV12-5 and TRBJ2-1; 8 bases align to TRBD2. J gave up 6 bases and V 1 base, and 8 bases lay outside the gene matches. Germline values: CDR1 LGHNT, CDR2 FRNRAP. The CDR3 is made up of 16 amino acids.

This rearrangement joins TRBV4-3 to TRBJ2-1, with TRBD2 matching 9 bases. Germline CDR1 is LGHNA and CDR2 is YSLEER. The CDR3 totals 15 residues. Trimming took 4 bases from V and 8 from J; bases not matched to a gene: 9. The CDR3 sequence: CASSLLAGAADEQFF. CDR3 DNA sequence: TGCGCCAGCAGCCTTTTAGCGGGAGCCGCCGATGAGCAGTTCTTC.

The chain carries TRBV27 and TRBJ2-1; 10 bases map to TRBD2. Per the germline V gene, CDR1 is MNHEY and CDR2 is SMNVEV (reference sequence). CDR3 size: 14 residues. The V gene end was trimmed by 6 bases and the J gene end by 8 bases; junction bases not matched to a gene: 7. DNA of the CDR3: TGTGCCAGCAGCCCAGCGGGAGGGCCGTATGAGCAGTTCTTC. Translating it yields CASSPAGGPYEQFF.

V and J are TRBV6-2 or TRBV6-3 and TRBJ2-3; 8 nucleotides match TRBD2. Germline CDR1 is MNHEY and CDR2 is SVGEGT. Unmatched junction bases numbered 7, after V lost 5 bases and J lost 0 bases. CDR3 length: 16 amino acids. This CDR3 is CASSLLAGASTDTQYF. The CDR3 bases are TGTGCCAGCAGTCTTCTAGCGGGCGCTAGCACAGATACGCAGTATTTT.

This clone was detected only once. The chain has TRBV7-9 and TRBJ1-2; the D is unclear. The CDR3 spans 13 residues. Per the germline V gene, CDR1 is SEHNR and CDR2 is FQNEAQ (reference sequence). Trimming left V 3 bases short and J 3 bases short, with 8 bases between. CDR3 in DNA: TGTGCCAGCAGCTTGGCCCGGGACTATGGCTACACCTTC. Amino acid sequence: CASSLARDYGYTF.

This rearrangement joins TRBV7-2 to TRBJ2-1; D possibly corresponds to TRBD2 (7 bases). The CDR3 totals 15 residues. Trimming shortened V by 5 bases and J by 8 bases, and 19 bases separated the two germline ends. Germline CDR1 is SGHTA and CDR2 is FQGNSA. The CDR3 here is CASSPGGGGRDEQFF. CDR3 bases: TGTGCCAGCAGCCCGGGGGGAGGGGGGCGCGATGAGCAGTTCTTC.

The chain links TRBV3-1 (or the pseudogene TRBV3-2) to TRBJ2-3, with 13 positions matching TRBD2. The CDR3 covers 18 residues. The trim removed 3 bases at V and 6 bases at J, leaving 12 bases unmatched. CDR1 is LGHDT and CDR2 is YNNKEL in the germline V gene (reference sequence). The CDR3 reads CASSQGLAGTRYMDTQYF. CDR3 bases: TGTGCCAGCAGCCAGGGACTAGCGGGAACCCGGTACATGGATACGCAGTATTTT.

The chain carries TRBV27 and TRBJ2-1; TRBD2 aligns across 7 bases. CDR3 length: 13 residues. V was pared by 4 bases and J by 10 bases, with 7 bases of the junction left unmatched. CDR1 and CDR2 (germline): MNHEY, SMNVEV (reference sequence). Written as DNA, the CDR3 is TGTGCCAGCAGTTCCGATGTAGCGGGCGAGCAGTTCTTC. It translates to CASSSDVAGEQFF.

The rearrangement uses TRBV15 and TRBJ1-5, with D possibly being TRBD1 (5 bases). Germline lookup yields CDR1 LNHNV and CDR2 YYDKDF (reference sequence). V gave up 9 bases and J gave up 5 bases, with 20 bases separating them. This CDR3 contains 15 residues. The CDR3 reads CATQSRARLDQPQHF. In DNA, the CDR3 is TGTGCCACTCAATCCAGGGCTCGACTTGATCAGCCCCAGCATTTT.

The rearrangement uses TRBV5-1 and TRBJ2-1; TRBD2 might be the D (6 bases). Looked up from germline, CDR1 is SGHRS and CDR2 is YFSETQ. The CDR3 sequence is 15 residues long. With 2 bases removed from V and 0 bases from J, the gap between germline ends came to 9 bases. CDR3 coding DNA: TGCGCCAGCAGCTTCCGGGAGAACTCCTACAATGAGCAGTTCTTC. Translation gives CASSFRENSYNEQFF.

This clone was detected only once. The V and J genes are TRBV28 and TRBJ2-7; 8 positions agree with TRBD2. The CDR3 spans 14 residues. The ends lost 4 bases at V and 4 bases at J; junction bases unmatched: 6. From germline, CDR1 is MDHEN and CDR2 SYDVKM. The CDR3 DNA sequence: TGTGCCAGCAGTTCCCCGGGACTAGGGTACGAGCAGTACTTC. Protein sequence: CASSSPGLGYEQYF.

The rearrangement uses TRBV6-5 and TRBJ2-5; 7 bases fit TRBD2. V trimming: 2 bases; J trimming: 6 bases; junction bases outside the gene matches: 12. Looked up from germline, CDR1 is MNHEY and CDR2 is SVGAGI. The CDR3 is 16 amino acids. This chain's CDR3 is CASSYTAHGGGKTQYF. CDR3 DNA: TGTGCCAGCAGTTACACCGCCCACGGGGGAGGGAAGACCCAGTACTTC.

CDR3 amino acids: CASSSGTGAQPQHF. DNA of the CDR3: TGTGCCAGCAGCTCCGGGACAGGCGCTCAGCCCCAGCATTTT. This sequence joins TRBV7-9 and TRBJ1-5; TRBD1 matches 8 bases. J lost 6 bases, V lost 4 bases, and 5 bases had no gene match. Germline CDR1 reads SEHNR; CDR2 reads FQNEAQ (reference sequence). The CDR3 runs 14 residues. The full variable domain, its missing parts supplied by reference TRBV7-9 and TRBJ1-5, is DTGVSQNPRHKITKRGQNVTFRCDPISEHNRLYWYRQTLGQGPEFLTYFQNEAQLEKSRLLSDRFSAERPKGSFSTLEIQRTEQGDSAMYLCASSSGTGAQPQHFGDGTRLSIL.

V is TRBV30 and J is TRBJ1-6; TRBD1 matches at 7 bases. Trimming took 5 bases from V and 5 from J; bases not matched to a gene: 6. The CDR3 spans 14 residues. The germline V gene has CDR1 GTSNPN and CDR2 SVGIG (reference sequence). CDR3 sequence (DNA): TGTGCCTGGCGCCGGGACAGTAATAATTCACCCCTCCACTTT. This gives the protein CAWRRDSNNSPLHF.

The V and J genes are TRBV19 and TRBJ1-5; TRBD1 aligns across 10 bases. V dropped 7 bases and J dropped 7; count of bases not matched to a gene: 7. The CDR3 runs to 14 residues. The germline V gene has CDR1 LNHDA and CDR2 SQIVND (reference sequence). For the CDR3, the DNA is TGTGCCAGTAAGACCGGGACAGGGGAGCAGCCCCAGCATTTT. It yields the protein CASKTGTGEQPQHF.

The rearrangement joins TRBV18 to TRBJ2-1; 10 positions agree with TRBD2. The CDR3 consists of 21 residues. Germline CDR1 is KGHSH and CDR2 is LQKENI. The trim removed 4 bases at V and 0 bases at J, leaving 18 bases unmatched. This CDR3 is CASSLGLAGVFSLSSYNEQFF. The CDR3 DNA follows: TGTGCCAGCTCACTGGGGCTAGCGGGAGTCTTTTCTCTTTCCTCCTACAATGAGCAGTTCTTC.

The chain combines TRBV3-1 (or the pseudogene TRBV3-2) with TRBJ1-5, with a possible D match to TRBD1 (5 bases). V lost 3 bases and J 8 bases, leaving 14 bases between the germline ends. CDR3 length: 14 residues. Germline assignment: CDR1 LGHDT and CDR2 YNNKEL (reference sequence). CDR3: CASSHGFGGKPQHF. The CDR3 coding sequence is TGTGCCAGCAGCCATGGGTTCGGGGGGAAGCCCCAGCATTTT.

This clone was counted only a few times. CDR3 loop: CASSERQAGNTIYF. The CDR3 bases are TGTGCCAGCAGTGAACGACAGGCTGGAAACACCATATATTTT. The rearrangement uses TRBV2 and TRBJ1-3; TRBD1 might be the D (6 bases). The CDR3 totals 14 residues. Germline V gives CDR1 SNHLY, CDR2 FYNNEI. V lost 2 bases to trimming and J lost 2 bases, with 7 bases between them.

The chain uses TRBV6-4 and TRBJ2-1; 7 bases align to TRBD1. CDR1 and CDR2 from the germline V gene are MRHNA and SNTAGT. V trimming: 2 bases; J trimming: 5 bases; junction bases outside the gene matches: 15. The CDR3 is made up of 18 amino acids. CDR3 in amino acids: CASSDPGQARESNNEQFF. CDR3 nucleotide sequence: TGTGCCAGCAGTGACCCTGGACAGGCCCGCGAGAGTAACAATGAGCAGTTCTTC.

The V gene is TRBV29-1, the J gene TRBJ1-2, with D tentatively TRBD1 (5 bases). CDR3 length: 13 amino acids. The ends were cut back, 7 bases at V and 4 bases at J, with 16 bases in the middle. From germline, CDR1 is SQVTM and CDR2 ANQGSEA. CDR3 protein: CSAQGGTSYGYTF. CDR3 DNA sequence: TGCAGCGCTCAAGGAGGGACTAGCTATGGCTACACCTTC.

This chain joins TRBV19 and TRBJ2-2; 7 bases agree with TRBD1. Germline CDR1 and CDR2: LNHDA and SQIVND (reference sequence). The CDR3 is 13 residues long. With 3 bases clipped from V and 6 bases from J, the junction kept 1 base outside the gene matches. CDR3 amino acids: CASSITGAGELFF. CDR3 bases: TGTGCCAGTAGTATTACAGGGGCCGGGGAGCTGTTTTTT. Full variable domain (missing parts from reference TRBV19 and TRBJ2-2): DGGITQSPKYLFRKEGQNVTLSCEQNLNHDAMYWYRQDPGQGLRLIYYSQIVNDFQKGDIAEGYSVSREKKESFPLTVTSAQKNPTAFYLCASSITGAGELFFGEGSRLTVL.

The genes are TRBV3-1 (or the pseudogene TRBV3-2) and TRBJ1-2; TRBD1 might be the D (6 bases). Germline V gene sequence: CDR1 LGHDT, CDR2 YNNKEL (reference sequence). This CDR3 region has 13 residues. Trimming removed 5 bases from V and 4 bases from J, with 11 bases in between. The DNA for the CDR3 is TGTGCCAGCAGCTCACAGGGTTCCTATGGCTACACCTTC. Its protein is CASSSQGSYGYTF.

CDR3 sequence (DNA): TGTGCCAGCAGCTTACAGGGGGCTGAGGCCGGGGAGCTGTTTTTT. It codes for CASSLQGAEAGELFF. This chain connects TRBV5-6 to TRBJ2-2; 9 bases match TRBD1. The CDR3 totals 15 residues. The germline V gene encodes CDR1 SGHDT and CDR2 YYEEEE. J was trimmed by 6 bases and V by 2 bases; bases with no gene match: 5.

The chain employs TRBV11-2 and TRBJ1-1, with D unresolved. CDR1 and CDR2 from the germline V gene are SGHAT and FQNNGV. The CDR3 covers 14 residues. V lost 2 bases and J 0 bases, leaving 7 bases between the germline ends. The CDR3 spells CASSLISMNTEAFF. In DNA, the CDR3 is TGTGCCAGCAGCTTAATCAGTATGAACACTGAAGCTTTCTTT.

The chain combines TRBV2 with TRBJ1-4, with TRBD1 matching over 8 bases. CDR1 and CDR2 (germline): SNHLY, FYNNEI. This CDR3 is built from 17 residues. With 6 bases clipped from V and 2 bases from J, the junction kept 11 bases outside the gene matches. The CDR3 protein is CASSARGQGTTNEKLFF. The CDR3 nucleotides read TGTGCCAGCAGCGCAAGAGGACAGGGCACTACTAATGAAAAACTGTTTTTT.

As for this clone: At one of its ends the junction is not consistent with the germline gene, which may arise from a read error. The chain recombines TRBV5-1 with TRBJ2-3; a weak D match, TRBD2 (6 bases). Germline CDR1 and CDR2: SGHRS and YFSETQ. This CDR3 is 15 amino acids long. The CDR3 reads CASRLGGVSTDTQYF. Here the CDR3 DNA reads TGCGCCAGCAGGTTGGGCGGGGTAAGCACAGATACGCAGTATTTT. Filled out from reference TRBV5-1 and TRBJ2-3, the complete variable domain reads KAGVTQTPRYLIKTRGQQVTLSCSPISGHRSVSWYQQTPGQGLQFLFEYFSETQRNKGNFPGRFSGRQFSNSRSEMNVSTLELGDSALYLCASRLGGVSTDTQYFGPGTRLTVL.